This TCR beta chain was recovered during a study of T-cell memory formation after mild COVID-19. Constant-segment-primed 5'RACE gave TCR alpha and TCR beta cDNA libraries with sample barcodes and UMIs. Via MiXCR, TCRdb re-called the 5' RACE reads, giving one row per CDR3 protein. The data contain about 420,000 distinct CDR3 sequences, 23% of them singletons. This clonotype has just a few counts. The antigen is unknown. Study findings and constraints: Clones contracting over day 15 to 85 were CD4/CD8 balanced, with later expanders leaning CD4+. CD4+ contracting clones were found mainly in CM and EM, and CD8+ ones in EMRA. Memory from before infection featured some responding clones, which suggests cross-reactive memory joined.

CDR1 and CDR2 (germline): ENHRY, SYGVKD. V was pared by 8 bases and J by 6 bases, with 7 bases between. There are 11 residues in the CDR3. The rearrangement uses TRBV10-3 and TRBJ2-2, with D perhaps TRBD2 (5 bases). The material sequenced was PBMCs or a T cell subset sorted from them (not recorded which). The sequence derives from an adult woman who had mild COVID-19 (a few samples of this study predate the infection). Cell type and time point are not known. Here the CDR3 DNA reads TGTGCCATCTGGAGGTCCGGGGAGCTGTTTTTT. Its translation is CAIWRSGELFF.